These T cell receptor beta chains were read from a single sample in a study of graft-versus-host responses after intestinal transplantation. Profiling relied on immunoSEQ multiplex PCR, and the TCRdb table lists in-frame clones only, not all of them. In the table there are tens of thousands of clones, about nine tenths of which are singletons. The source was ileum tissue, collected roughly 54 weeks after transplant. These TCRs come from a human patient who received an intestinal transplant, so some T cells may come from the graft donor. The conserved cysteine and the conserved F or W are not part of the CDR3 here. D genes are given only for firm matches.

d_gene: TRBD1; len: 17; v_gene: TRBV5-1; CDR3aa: ASSLGRGGAVTPSYEQY
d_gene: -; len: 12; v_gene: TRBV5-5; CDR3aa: ASSFRVSTDTQY
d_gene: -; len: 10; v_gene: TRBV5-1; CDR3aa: ASSSGNNEQF
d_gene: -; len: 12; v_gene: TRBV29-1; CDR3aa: SVERQDRTNEQF
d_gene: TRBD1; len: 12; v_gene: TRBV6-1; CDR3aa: ASLTTGGLYEQY
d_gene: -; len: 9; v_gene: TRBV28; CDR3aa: ASSLQGEAF
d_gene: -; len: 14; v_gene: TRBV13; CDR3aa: ASSPSERGRYNEQF
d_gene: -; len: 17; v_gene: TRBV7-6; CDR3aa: ASSLGGGFGGSVGETQY
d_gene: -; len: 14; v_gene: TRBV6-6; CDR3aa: ASSSPTRGTYNEQF
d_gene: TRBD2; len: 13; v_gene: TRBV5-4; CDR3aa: ASSAPGLAEETQY
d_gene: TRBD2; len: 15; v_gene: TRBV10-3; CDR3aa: AISDPKREGPYNEQF
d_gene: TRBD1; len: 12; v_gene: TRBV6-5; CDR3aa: ASSGTGGLNEQF
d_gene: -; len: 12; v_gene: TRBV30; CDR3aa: AWSDRSGNEKLF
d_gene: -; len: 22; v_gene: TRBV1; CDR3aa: TSSQDLNKPPGRTGAGSQETQY
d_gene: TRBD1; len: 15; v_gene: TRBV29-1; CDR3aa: SVEFLGTDSITDTQY
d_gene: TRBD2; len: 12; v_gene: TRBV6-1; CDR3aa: ASRRSGTWETQY
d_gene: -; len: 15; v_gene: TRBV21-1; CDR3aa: ASSDSGLAGYTYEQY
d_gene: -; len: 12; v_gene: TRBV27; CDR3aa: ASSLTGIEDTQY
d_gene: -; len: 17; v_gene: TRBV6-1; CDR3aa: ASSEQIRTITSSNTEAF
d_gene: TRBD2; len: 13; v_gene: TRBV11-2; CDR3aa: ASSFVAGGTDTQY
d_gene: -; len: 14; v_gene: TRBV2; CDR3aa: ATLYRRATPEETQY
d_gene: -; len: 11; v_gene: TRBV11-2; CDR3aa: ASSLNRNQPQH
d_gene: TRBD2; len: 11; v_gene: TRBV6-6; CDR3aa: ASSATSGTTQY
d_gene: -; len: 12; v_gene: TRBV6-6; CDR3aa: ASSSSGHSYEQY
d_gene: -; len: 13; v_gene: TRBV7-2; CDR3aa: ASSLPLGASYEQY
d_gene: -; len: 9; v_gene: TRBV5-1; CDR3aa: ASSLGQLAF
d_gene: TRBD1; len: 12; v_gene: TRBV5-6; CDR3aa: ASSPTDRDYEQY
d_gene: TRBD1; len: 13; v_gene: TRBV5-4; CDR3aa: ASSPGQGAGNTIY
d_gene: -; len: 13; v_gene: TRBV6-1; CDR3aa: ASSSDLSSNQPQH
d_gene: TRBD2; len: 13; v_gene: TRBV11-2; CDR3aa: ASSTERGGLDEQF
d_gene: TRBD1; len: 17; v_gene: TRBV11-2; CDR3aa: ASSLVFGRGQEMNTEAF
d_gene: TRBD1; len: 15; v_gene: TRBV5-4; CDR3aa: ASSGISGGESNQPQH